Listed below are T cell receptor beta chains from one sample, sequenced in a study of response to subunit inactivated influenza vaccine. TCRdb re-analysed the RT-PCR reads in MiXCR, keeping a single row per CDR3 protein. The sample has around 710,000 distinct CDR3 sequences; over 11% are singletons. The sample consisted of PBMCs from blood, taken around 15 days before vaccination. All receptors come from a man aged 50 or older who received an inactivated influenza vaccine. CDR3s include the opening cysteine and the closing phenylalanine or tryptophan. A D gene is named only where the DNA matches it firmly. Rows may omit the clone size; those that give it use once, few, many or a size class.

j_call d_call v_call clone_size cdr3_nt cdr3_aa
TRBJ2-3 . TRBV29-1 few TGCAGCGTTGCTCGGGATTCTAGCACAGATACGCAGTATTTT CSVARDSSTDTQYF
TRBJ2-5 . TRBV6-2/TRBV6-3 few TGTGCCAGCAGTTACCCGTTGGGAGGGGGCGAAGAGACCCAGTACTTC CASSYPLGGGEETQYF
TRBJ1-2 . TRBV12-3/TRBV12-4 few TGTGCCAGCAGTCAGATTAACTATGGCTACACCTTC CASSQINYGYTF
TRBJ1-5 TRBD1 TRBV6-2/TRBV6-3 few TGTGCCAGCAGCCGAGGGGGCGGTAACAATCAGCCCCAGCATTTT CASSRGGGNNQPQHF
TRBJ1-5 . TRBV2 few TGTGCCAGCAGTAAGTCAGGCCAAGCGGGGGCCCAGCATTTT CASSKSGQAGAQHF
TRBJ2-3 TRBD2 TRBV27 few TGTGCCAGCAGTCTAACCGGGACTAGTCTCACAGATACGCAGTATTTT CASSLTGTSLTDTQYF
TRBJ2-2 TRBD2 TRBV7-3 . TGTGCCAGCAGCTTAAACCCCGGACTAGCAGCGAACACCGGGGAGCTGTTTTTT CASSLNPGLAANTGELFF
TRBJ2-5 . TRBV7-8 many TGTGCCAGCAGCTTACCTCAAGAGACCCAGTACTTC CASSLPQETQYF
TRBJ2-1 TRBD1 TRBV14 . TGTGCCAGCAGCCAAGTGGGACAGCTCTACAATGAGCAGTTCTTC CASSQVGQLYNEQFF
TRBJ2-1 . TRBV5-1 many TGCGCCAGCAGCTTGGTCATTAGCGAGAGCTCCTACAATGAGCAGTTCTTC CASSLVISESSYNEQFF
TRBJ2-5 TRBD2 TRBV20-1 few TGCAGTGCACCTGCTAGCGGGAGCTTGGAGACCCAGTACTTC CSAPASGSLETQYF
TRBJ1-2 . TRBV4-3 few TGCGCCAGCAGCCAAGTTCCTCCAGGGGAAGTAAATGGCTACACCTTC CASSQVPPGEVNGYTF
TRBJ2-3 TRBD2 TRBV28 . TGTGCCAGCAGCCAAGGGGGAGCGGGAGGGCCGGCAGATACGCAGTATTTT CASSQGGAGGPADTQYF
TRBJ2-1 TRBD2 TRBV20-1 . TGCAGTGCTCGTCACCGTCAAGCGGGGGGCTACAATGAGCAGTTCTTC CSARHRQAGGYNEQFF
TRBJ2-1 TRBD2 TRBV5-4 . TGTGCCAGCAGCGAGTCGGGACTAGGGTACAATGAGCAGTTCTTC CASSESGLGYNEQFF
TRBJ2-1 . TRBV20-1 . TGCAGTGCTAGAGATCCACGGGGGTATATGGGTGAGCAGTTCTTC CSARDPRGYMGEQFF
TRBJ2-1 TRBD2 TRBV6-6 many TGTGCCAGCACCTGGGACTATAACAATGAGCAGTTCTTC CASTWDYNNEQFF
TRBJ1-1 TRBD1 TRBV29-1 . TGCAGCGCCCGGACAGGGCCGAACACTGAAGCTTTCTTT CSARTGPNTEAFF
TRBJ2-7 TRBD2 TRBV10-3 few TGTGCCACAGGGCGGGAGGCCACCTACGAGCAGTACTTC CATGREATYEQYF
TRBJ1-1 TRBD1 TRBV30 . TGTGCCTGGTTACAGGGGAGCATGAACACTGAAGCTTTCTTT CAWLQGSMNTEAFF
TRBJ2-7 . TRBV29-1 . TGCAGCATCCGAGGGGAGCAGTACTTC CSIRGEQYF
TRBJ2-4 TRBD2 TRBV20-1 many TGCAGTGCTAGAGACGTGGGACTAGCGGGAAATGAATATGCCAAAAACATTCAGTACTTC CSARDVGLAGNEYAKNIQYF
TRBJ2-1 TRBD2 TRBV2 . TGTGCCAGCTCCGGGACTAGCGGGCCCGGGGCGGAGTTCTTC CASSGTSGPGAEFF